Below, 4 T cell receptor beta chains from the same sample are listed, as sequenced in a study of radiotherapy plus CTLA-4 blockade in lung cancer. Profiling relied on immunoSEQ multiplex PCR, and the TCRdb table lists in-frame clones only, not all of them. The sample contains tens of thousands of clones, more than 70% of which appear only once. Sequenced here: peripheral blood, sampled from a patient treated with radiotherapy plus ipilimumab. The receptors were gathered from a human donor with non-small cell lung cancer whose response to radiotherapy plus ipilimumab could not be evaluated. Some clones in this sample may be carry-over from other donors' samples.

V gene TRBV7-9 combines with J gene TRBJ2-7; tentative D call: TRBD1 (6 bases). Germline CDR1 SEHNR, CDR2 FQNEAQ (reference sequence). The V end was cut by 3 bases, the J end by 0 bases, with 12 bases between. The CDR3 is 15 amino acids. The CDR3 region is CASSFSLGASYEQYF. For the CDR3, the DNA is TGTGCCAGCAGCTTCTCTTTGGGGGCCTCCTACGAGCAGTACTTC.

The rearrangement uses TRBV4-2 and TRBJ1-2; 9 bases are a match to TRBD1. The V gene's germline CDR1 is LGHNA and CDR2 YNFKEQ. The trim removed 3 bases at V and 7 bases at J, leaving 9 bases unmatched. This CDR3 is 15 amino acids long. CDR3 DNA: TGTGCCAGCAGCCAGCTTACAGGGGGCGCGGGTGGCTACACCTTC. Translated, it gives CASSQLTGGAGGYTF.

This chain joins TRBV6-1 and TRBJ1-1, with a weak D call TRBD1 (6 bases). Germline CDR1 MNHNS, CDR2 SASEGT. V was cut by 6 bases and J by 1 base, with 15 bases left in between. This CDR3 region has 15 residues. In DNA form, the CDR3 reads TGTGCCAGCAGGACCCGTCAGACAGGGAACACTGAAGCTTTCTTT. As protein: CASRTRQTGNTEAFF.

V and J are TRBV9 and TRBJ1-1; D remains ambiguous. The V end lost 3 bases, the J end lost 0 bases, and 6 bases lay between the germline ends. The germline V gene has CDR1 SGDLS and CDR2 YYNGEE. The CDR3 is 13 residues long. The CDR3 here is CASSAQMNTEAFF. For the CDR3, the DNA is TGTGCCAGCAGCGCCCAAATGAACACTGAAGCTTTCTTT.